Following are 27 T cell receptor beta chains from one sample sequenced in a study of early T cells in non-severe SARS-CoV-2 infection. One entry per CDR3 protein results from TCRdb running MiXCR on the 5' RACE reads. The sample contains over 60,000 distinct CDR3 sequences, 9.5% of which appear only once. Sequencing used whole blood. These receptors were collected from an adult who was a healthcare worker with PCR-confirmed SARS-CoV-2 infection or an uninfected control (not recorded which).

In the case of this clonotype: At one end the junction does not follow the germline gene, possibly because of a read error. The chain carries TRBV2 and TRBJ2-2; D unresolved. CDR1 and CDR2 from the germline V gene are SNHLY and FYNNEI. The CDR3 spans 10 residues. The CDR3 DNA reads TGTGCCAGCAGCGAAGGGGAGCTGTTTTTT. It translates to CASSEGELFF.

This clonotype was counted between two and nine times. This likely comes from a read error, as the CDR3 has no conserved phenylalanine or tryptophan at its end. The V and J genes are TRBV12-3 or TRBV12-4 and TRBJ1-6; D may be TRBD1 (6 bases). The length of the CDR3 is 13 residues. V was shortened by 5 bases and J by 7 bases, with 9 bases between the two germline ends. The CDR3 DNA sequence: TGTGCCAGCAGTCAGGGGCAGAATTCACCCCTCCACATT. Translated, it gives CASSQGQNSPLHI.

This clonotype was observed a few times. The chain couples TRBV29-1 to TRBJ1-1; D is perhaps TRBD1 (6 bases). The CDR3 is 10 amino acids. Between the trimmed V and J ends, which lost 3 bases and 11 bases, there was a span of 10 bases. Germline V CDR1 and CDR2: SQVTM, ANQGSEA. The DNA for the CDR3 is TGCAGCGTTGAGGCAGGGGAGGCTTTCTTT. Translating it yields CSVEAGEAFF.

In its sample, this clonotype was seen a few times. This chain connects TRBV5-1 to TRBJ2-2, with D unclear. This CDR3 has 16 residues. Trimming stripped 2 bases from V and 0 bases from J, with 11 bases between. Germline V gene sequence: CDR1 SGHRS, CDR2 YFSETQ. DNA for the CDR3: TGCGCCAGCAGCTTAAACATCGGACCGAACACCGGGGAGCTGTTTTTT. This gives the protein CASSLNIGPNTGELFF.

This clonotype was observed at least ten times. The V call is TRBV3-1, the J call TRBJ2-7; the D is unclear. This CDR3 is built from 11 residues. The V gene lost 4 bases and the J gene lost 3 bases, with 4 bases spanning the gap. Germline CDR1 and CDR2: LGHDT and YNNKEL (reference sequence). The CDR3 region is CASSRYYEQYF. The CDR3 DNA follows: TGTGCCAGCAGCCGATACTACGAGCAGTACTTC.

The chain joins TRBV10-3 to TRBJ2-1, with TRBD2 identical over 11 bases. The CDR3 is made up of 15 amino acids. CDR1 ENHRY and CDR2 SYGVKD come from the germline V gene. The V and J ends lost 9 bases and 8 bases, in that order; junction bases with no gene match: 12. CDR3 sequence: CAMTSGKVGSDEQFF. The CDR3 DNA sequence: TGTGCCATGACTAGCGGGAAGGTAGGGAGCGATGAGCAGTTCTTC.

This clonotype was counted between two and nine times. V is TRBV20-1 and J is TRBJ1-2; D is unresolved. The CDR3 loop spans 14 amino acids. In germline, CDR1 is DFQATT, CDR2 SNEGSKA (reference sequence). Deletions cut 3 bases from V and 2 bases from J, with 13 bases between. CDR3 sequence reads: CSASRHSRNYGYTF. DNA of the CDR3: TGCAGTGCTAGCCGCCACAGTCGAAACTATGGCTACACCTTC.

Remarks on this clonotype: The junction differs from germline at one of its ends, possibly a read error. J is TRBJ2-7 and V is TRBV30; D is perhaps TRBD2 (6 bases). The CDR3 covers 14 residues. The germline V gene has CDR1 GTSNPN and CDR2 SVGIG (reference sequence). Here the CDR3 reads CAGRTGSLAGEQYF. CDR3 in DNA: TGTGCCGGGAGGACGGGTAGCCTCGCGGGCGAGCAGTACTTC.

The chain is built from TRBV4-1 and TRBJ1-1; TRBD1 aligns across 10 bases. Unmatched junction bases numbered 5, after V lost 1 base and J lost 3 bases. CDR1 and CDR2 (germline): MGHRA, YSYEKL. The CDR3 runs to 16 residues. CDR3 sequence reads: CASSQGKDRGDTEAFF. In nucleotides, the CDR3 is TGCGCCAGCAGCCAAGGGAAGGACAGGGGGGACACTGAAGCTTTCTTT.

V usage is TRBV7-9 and J usage is TRBJ1-1; D perhaps matches TRBD1 (5 bases). CDR3 length: 13 amino acids. V dropped 5 bases and J dropped 3 bases, with 10 bases sitting between them. Germline values: CDR1 SEHNR, CDR2 FQNEAQ (reference sequence). CDR3 region: CASSQDSYTEAFF. In nucleotides, the CDR3 is TGTGCCAGCAGCCAAGACAGCTACACTGAAGCTTTCTTT.

This clonotype was found a few times. The chain employs TRBV29-1 and TRBJ1-2; D is ambiguous. CDR1 is SQVTM and CDR2 is ANQGSEA in the germline V gene. The CDR3 loop spans 11 amino acids. Trimming cost V 3 bases and J 5 bases, with 7 bases left between them. The CDR3 sequence: CSVDTVYGYTF. Here the CDR3 DNA reads TGCAGCGTTGATACGGTTTATGGCTACACCTTC.

In this sample, this clonotype turned up many times. This rearrangement joins TRBV20-1 to TRBJ2-5; the D gene could be TRBD1 or TRBD2 (5 bases each). Trimming took off 4 bases at V and 1 base at J, with 16 bases between the two ends. The CDR3 length is 15 residues. Germline-derived CDR1 and CDR2 are DFQATT and SNEGSKA (reference sequence). The CDR3 loop reads CSATTMSGTQETQYF. CDR3 coding DNA: TGCAGTGCTACCACGATGTCCGGGACCCAAGAGACCCAGTACTTC.

The chain employs TRBV30 and TRBJ1-5, with no clear D. Trimming took 3 bases from V and 2 from J, leaving 14 bases between them. Germline V gene data show CDR1 as GTSNPN and CDR2 as SVGIG (reference sequence). There are 15 residues in the CDR3. The CDR3 region is CAWSPAGEGNQPQHF. Here the CDR3 DNA reads TGTGCCTGGAGCCCCGCGGGCGAGGGCAATCAGCCCCAGCATTTT.

The chain combines TRBV30 with TRBJ1-2; no clear D gene. Germline CDR1 and CDR2: GTSNPN and SVGIG (reference sequence). The CDR3 is made up of 10 amino acids. Trimming took off 2 bases at V and 9 bases at J, with 7 bases between the two ends. CDR3 DNA: TGTGCCTGGAGTCAGAGTCGCTACACCTTC. As protein: CAWSQSRYTF. The whole variable domain, filled in from reference TRBV30 and TRBJ1-2, reads SQTIHQWPATLVQPVGSPLSLECTVEGTSNPNLYWYRQAAGRGLQLLFYSVGIGQISSEVPQNLSASRPQDRQFILSSKKLLLSDSGFYLCAWSQSRYTFGSGTRLTVV.

This clonotype was detected many times. The V gene is TRBV9, the J gene TRBJ2-7; TRBD2 might be the D (6 bases). Per germline, CDR1 SGDLS and CDR2 YYNGEE. Trimming removed 0 bases at V and 7 bases at J, with 14 bases between. The CDR3 extends over 14 amino acids. The CDR3 is CASSVGRAADEQYF. CDR3 in DNA: TGTGCCAGCAGCGTAGGGAGGGCGGCAGATGAGCAGTACTTC.

The chain carries TRBV4-3 and TRBJ2-2; TRBD1 or TRBD2 may be the D gene (5 bases each). Looked up from germline, CDR1 is LGHNA and CDR2 is YSLEER. The CDR3 totals 15 residues. With 0 bases removed from V and 7 bases from J, the gap between germline ends came to 12 bases. DNA of the CDR3: TGCGCCAGCAGCCAAGATAGGAGGACATTCGGGGAGCTGTTTTTT. It encodes CASSQDRRTFGELFF.

This clonotype showed up just a few times. The chain has TRBV20-1 and TRBJ2-2; the D gene could be TRBD1 or TRBD2 (5 bases each). Trimming shortened V by 6 bases and J by 8 bases, and 16 bases separated the two germline ends. Looked up from germline, CDR1 is DFQATT and CDR2 is SNEGSKA (reference sequence). This CDR3 spans 13 amino acids. CDR3 sequence (DNA): TGCAGTGCCAGAAGGCGAGGGGAGGGGGAGCTGTTTTTT. Its translation is CSARRRGEGELFF.

Ten or more counts support this clonotype. The V call is TRBV7-2, the J call TRBJ2-7, with TRBD2 identical over 7 bases. Germline V lookup: CDR1 SGHTA, CDR2 FQGNSA. The CDR3 has 14 amino acids. With 1 base clipped from V and 5 bases from J, the junction kept 5 bases outside the gene matches. CDR3 bases: TGTGCCAGCAGCTTAGGACTAGCAAGCGACGAGCAGTACTTC. Translated, it gives CASSLGLASDEQYF.

This clonotype has just a few counts. The J gene is TRBJ2-7, the V gene TRBV7-2; D is perhaps TRBD1 (6 bases). This CDR3 has 17 residues. Trimming left V 3 bases short and J 6 bases short, with 24 bases between. Germline V lookup: CDR1 SGHTA, CDR2 FQGNSA. In DNA, the CDR3 is TGTGCCAGCAGCTTTGGGGGTAGGGCGACCTCAGGGGCCGAGCAGTACTTC. It is translated as CASSFGGRATSGAEQYF.

This clonotype was seen at least ten times. V usage is TRBV9 and J usage is TRBJ1-4; D unclear. CDR1 and CDR2 (germline): SGDLS, YYNGEE. This CDR3 has 13 amino acids. Between the trimmed V and J ends, which lost 4 bases and 1 base, there was a span of 5 bases. The CDR3 loop is CASSPRTNEKLFF. For the CDR3, the DNA is TGTGCCAGCAGCCCGCGAACTAATGAAAAACTGTTTTTT.

V is TRBV7-9 and J is TRBJ2-5, with 8 bases that match TRBD1. V was clipped by 6 bases and J by 1 base; unmatched bases: 16. The CDR3 totals 18 residues. CDR1 is SEHNR and CDR2 is FQNEAQ in the germline V gene (reference sequence). CDR3 nucleotides: TGTGCCAGCAGATCCTCCTCCGGGACAGGAGACTTCCAAGAGACCCAGTACTTC. This sequence encodes CASRSSSGTGDFQETQYF.

There are many counts of this clonotype. V and J are TRBV14 and TRBJ2-3; no definite D call. Germline V gene sequence: CDR1 SGHDN, CDR2 FVKESK. V lost 4 bases, J lost 0 bases, and 14 bases lay in between. The CDR3 loop spans 16 amino acids. For the CDR3, the DNA is TGTGCCAGCAGCCTTTTTGGACGCCTGAGCACAGATACGCAGTATTTT. Protein sequence: CASSLFGRLSTDTQYF.

This chain joins TRBV25-1 and TRBJ2-1, with D unclear. The germline V gene encodes CDR1 MGHDK and CDR2 SYGVNS. The CDR3 extends over 12 amino acids. V lost 4 bases and J 9 bases, leaving 10 bases between the germline ends. The CDR3, as DNA: TGTGCCAGCAGTGCTTACAGAGGTGAGCAGTTCTTC. Translation: CASSAYRGEQFF. Filled out from reference TRBV25-1 and TRBJ2-1, the complete variable domain reads EADIYQTPRYLVIGTGKKITLECSQTMGHDKMYWYQQDPGMELHLIHYSYGVNSTEKGDLSSESTVSRIRTEHFPLTLESARPSHTSQYLCASSAYRGEQFFGPGTRLTVL.

This clonotype was seen a handful of times. This chain connects TRBV28 to TRBJ2-7; 7 nucleotides align to TRBD2. The J segment lost 0 bases and the V segment lost 6 bases, leaving 14 bases of the junction unmatched. Germline CDR1 is MDHEN and CDR2 is SYDVKM. The CDR3 is 17 residues long. The CDR3 DNA reads TGTGCCAGCAGGGGGGGAGCCGGGACTACCCGCTCCTACGAGCAGTACTTC. This translates into CASRGGAGTTRSYEQYF.

This clonotype was counted a few times. CDR3 residues: CASSGTSNTGELFF. The CDR3 region has the DNA TGTGCCAGCAGTGGGACCTCGAACACCGGGGAGCTGTTTTTT. The gene calls are TRBV3-1 and TRBJ2-2; D is tentatively TRBD1 or TRBD2 (5 bases each). Trimming took off 6 bases at V and 0 bases at J, with 8 bases between the two ends. CDR3 length equals 14 residues. Germline CDR1 and CDR2: LGHDT and YNNKEL (reference sequence).

The V call is TRBV6-1, the J call TRBJ2-6; D not certain. The germline CDR1 and CDR2 sequences are MNHNS and SASEGT. The CDR3 covers 15 residues. Trimming shortened V by 3 bases and J by 0 bases, and 6 bases separated the two germline ends. CDR3 nucleotides: TGTGCCAGCAGTGATAGACTCTCTGGGGCCAACGTCCTGACTTTC. Translation: CASSDRLSGANVLTF.

This clonotype was recorded a few times. The genes are TRBV6-1 and TRBJ1-2, with 10 bases lining up with TRBD1. Germline V gene sequence: CDR1 MNHNS, CDR2 SASEGT. V was pared by 4 bases and J by 8 bases, with 4 bases of the junction left unmatched. CDR3 length: 13 residues. In DNA form, the CDR3 reads TGTGCCAGCAGTGTGGGACAGGGGTTCGGCTACACCTTC. Translation: CASSVGQGFGYTF.